This section outlines one T cell receptor (beta chain) sequence together with its context. Authors' data handling: Cell counts per sample came from amplifying reference gene primers. The data were produced by immunoSEQ multiplex PCR, yet TCRdb's version contains in-frame clones alone and is incomplete. For V, J and clone size, that table is used; D and trimming come from the DNA. Of 150,000 to 200,000 clones detected, over 80% appear once; the ten largest clones hold about 8%. The sample is drawn from a study of blood T cell repertoires in COVID-19. Study-level background: PBMCs, B-cell-depleted T cells, or T cells were the source of the cDNA or gDNA that made up the material.

The germline gives CDR1 MNHNS, CDR2 SASEGT. V dropped 3 bases and J dropped 6 bases, with 14 bases sitting between them. The CDR3 spans 14 residues. Sequenced input: peripheral blood. The chain couples TRBV6-1 to TRBJ1-2; TRBD1 is a possible D gene (5 bases). The TCR comes from a woman in her fifties or sixties with COVID-19, enrolled during active disease. Here the CDR3 DNA reads TGTGCCAGCAGTGAGCAGGGCACAGTGGATGGCTACACCTTC. This translates into CASSEQGTVDGYTF.